What follows are 9 T cell receptor beta chains derived from one specimen sequenced in a study of T cell repertoires in cytomegalovirus infection. A single record per CDR3 protein comes from TCRdb applying MiXCR to the reads. The data hold about 330,000 distinct CDR3 sequences, with approximately 9.5% observed a single time. Source material: PBMCs. All receptors come from a human donor in good health (CMV status not recorded). Some clones in this sample may be carry-over from other donors' samples.

The chain couples TRBV30 to TRBJ2-1; 9 bases map to TRBD1. The J segment lost 2 bases and the V segment lost 2 bases, leaving 19 bases of the junction unmatched. CDR1 and CDR2 (germline): GTSNPN, SVGIG (reference sequence). The CDR3 has 20 amino acids. CDR3 in DNA: TGTGCCTGGAGTCCGACAGGGGGGCTACGCGGGAGTTCGGCCTACAATGAGCAGTTCTTC. Its translation is CAWSPTGGLRGSSAYNEQFF.

The sample holds many counts of this clonotype. The chain uses TRBV20-1 and TRBJ1-1; 7 bases align to TRBD1. Germline lookup yields CDR1 DFQATT and CDR2 SNEGSKA (reference sequence). V trimming: 6 bases; J trimming: 4 bases; junction bases outside the gene matches: 8. The CDR3 is 13 amino acids. The CDR3 sequence: CSAKRGRLTEAFF. CDR3 coding DNA: TGCAGTGCAAAAAGGGGGCGGCTCACTGAAGCTTTCTTT.

This clonotype has ten or more counts. The V and J genes are TRBV7-2 and TRBJ1-1; 12 bases match TRBD1. CDR1 is SGHTA and CDR2 is FQGNSA in the germline V gene. The CDR3 runs to 15 residues. Trimming removed 1 base from V and 9 bases from J; junction bases left unmatched: 6. This chain's CDR3 is CASSLDGTGGGKAFF. The CDR3 DNA reads as TGTGCCAGCAGCTTAGATGGGACAGGGGGCGGTAAAGCTTTCTTT. Looking up the rest from reference TRBV7-2 and TRBJ1-1 gives the full variable domain: GAGVSQSPSNKVTEKGKDVELRCDPISGHTALYWYRQSLGQGLEFLIYFQGNSAPDKSGLPSDRFSAERTGGSVSTLTIQRTQQEDSAVYLCASSLDGTGGGKAFFGQGTRLTVV.

This clonotype has more than one count but fewer than ten. This CDR3 is CASTLLLNQPQHF. The CDR3 DNA follows: TGTGCCAGCACCCTCCTACTAAATCAGCCCCAGCATTTT. The rearrangement uses TRBV12-3 or TRBV12-4 and TRBJ1-5; no firm D call. This CDR3 is 13 amino acids long. V dropped 7 bases and J dropped 4 bases, with 11 bases sitting between them.

Only a few counts were recorded for this clonotype. The CDR3: CASSLVSGGFHEQYF. CDR3 DNA: TGTGCCAGCAGCTTAGTAAGCGGGGGTTTCCACGAGCAGTACTTC. The chain joins TRBV7-2 to TRBJ2-7; 8 nucleotides match TRBD2. CDR1 and CDR2 from the germline V gene are SGHTA and FQGNSA. The CDR3 is 15 residues long. The V and J ends lost 1 base and 5 bases, in that order; junction bases with no gene match: 7.

This clonotype was found many times. The rearrangement uses TRBV7-8 and TRBJ2-7; D is perhaps TRBD2 (6 bases). This CDR3 comprises 14 residues. The V end lost 5 bases, the J end lost 0 bases, and 11 bases lay between the germline ends. Germline V gene data show CDR1 as SGHVS and CDR2 as FQNEAQ. The CDR3 coding sequence is TGTGCCAGCAGCCAGACTAGGCTCTCCTACGAGCAGTACTTC. Amino acid sequence: CASSQTRLSYEQYF. Full variable domain (rest looked up from reference TRBV7-8 and TRBJ2-7): GAGVSQSPRYKVAKRGQDVALRCDPISGHVSLFWYQQALGQGPEFLTYFQNEAQLDKSGLPSDRFFAERPEGSVSTLKIQRTQQEDSAVYLCASSQTRLSYEQYFGPGTRLTVT.

The V and J genes are TRBV7-2 and TRBJ1-2, with D hard to call. The CDR3 covers 12 residues. Trimming left V 5 bases short and J 7 bases short, with 11 bases between. Germline loops: CDR1 SGHTA, CDR2 FQGNSA. CDR3 loop: CASSIGSGGYTF. Written as DNA, the CDR3 is TGTGCCAGCAGCATCGGGTCTGGTGGCTACACCTTC.

This clonotype has just a few counts. The chain has TRBV28 and TRBJ1-2; 10 positions agree with TRBD1. Germline CDR1 reads MDHEN; CDR2 reads SYDVKM. The CDR3 spans 16 residues. Unmatched junction bases numbered 15, after V lost 6 bases and J lost 8 bases. DNA for the CDR3: TGTGCCAGCAGACTTCGGGACAGGGGCATCACGAGAGGCTACACCTTC. Translated: CASRLRDRGITRGYTF.

This clonotype was counted many times. The rearrangement joins TRBV10-3 to TRBJ2-7, with unresolved D. V was pared by 5 bases and J by 0 bases, with 8 bases between. This CDR3 has 13 residues. Germline V gives CDR1 ENHRY, CDR2 SYGVKD. DNA for the CDR3: TGTGCCATCAGTAGAGATAGCTCCTACGAGCAGTACTTC. Its translation: CAISRDSSYEQYF.